These 25 T cell receptor beta chains share one sample of origin, sequenced in a study of shared clonotypes between healthy human individuals. Libraries were prepared by immunoSEQ multiplex PCR; TCRdb keeps only in-frame clonotypes and omits some of them. This sample has millions of clones, with approximately 95% found just once. The sample taken for sequencing was naive CD4+ T cells from PBMCs. Subset meaning: CD45RA+ positively selected. The receptors were gathered from a man in his late teens or twenties in good health. Some clones in this sample may be carry-over from other donors' samples.

The genes are TRBV7-8 and TRBJ1-3; D perhaps matches TRBD1 (6 bases). V lost 3 bases and J 0 bases, leaving 15 bases between the germline ends. Per germline, CDR1 SGHVS and CDR2 FQNEAQ. This CDR3 has 17 amino acids. In nucleotides, the CDR3 is TGTGCCAGCAGCTTGGGGGGGCAGCGGAGCTCTGGAAACACCATATATTTT. Translation gives CASSLGGQRSSGNTIYF.

Details on this clone: Other DNA sequences in the sample encode the same CDR3. The chain has TRBV2 and TRBJ1-2, with D possibly matching TRBD1 (5 bases). Germline CDR1 SNHLY, CDR2 FYNNEI. Trimming cost V 5 bases and J 2 bases, with 9 bases left between them. CDR3 length: 13 residues. This chain's CDR3 is CASSPTGNYGYTF. CDR3 bases: TGTGCCAGCAGTCCTACAGGAAACTATGGCTACACCTTC.

This chain connects TRBV28 to TRBJ1-3; the match to TRBD1 covers 8 bases. The V segment lost 5 bases and the J segment 15 bases; nucleotides outside the gene matches: 12. CDR3 length equals 13 residues. Germline CDR1 reads MDHEN; CDR2 reads SYDVKM. CDR3 coding DNA: TGTGCCAGCAGTCGCCCTCGGGACAGGCTACGATATTTT. Protein product: CASSRPRDRLRYF.

V and J are TRBV11-2 and TRBJ2-7, with a tentative D call TRBD2 (5 bases). The ends were cut back, 4 bases at V and 2 bases at J, with 18 bases in the middle. The V gene's germline CDR1 is SGHAT and CDR2 FQNNGV. The CDR3 runs 16 residues. The CDR3 spells CASSSARTQGAYEQYF. CDR3 in DNA: TGTGCCAGCAGCTCCGCACGGACTCAAGGTGCCTACGAGCAGTACTTC.

A remark on this clone: Other DNA sequences in this specimen translate into the identical CDR3. This chain joins TRBV5-1 and TRBJ1-3; D is unclear. The CDR3 runs 15 residues. The V end was cut by 0 bases, the J end by 1 base, with 8 bases between. In germline, CDR1 is SGHRS, CDR2 YFSETQ. The CDR3 DNA sequence: TGCGCCAGCAGCTTGGCCGCGGGGTCTGGAAACACCATATATTTT. Amino acids: CASSLAAGSGNTIYF.

The table lists this clone with a count of one. The chain has TRBV7-3 and TRBJ2-7, with D tentatively TRBD2 (6 bases). The CDR3 runs to 15 residues. V lost 2 bases, J lost 4 bases, and 15 bases lay in between. CDR1 SGHTA and CDR2 FQGTGA come from the germline V gene. In DNA form, the CDR3 reads TGTGCCAGCAGCTTAGGTTCGGGAGTGGAGTACGAGCAGTACTTC. It is translated as CASSLGSGVEYEQYF. The whole variable domain, remainder taken from reference TRBV7-3 and TRBJ2-7, is GAGVSQTPSNKVTEKGKYVELRCDPISGHTALYWYRQSLGQGPEFLIYFQGTGAADDSGLPNDRFFAVRPEGSVSTLKIQRTERGDSAVYLCASSLGSGVEYEQYFGPGTRLTVT.

The chain uses TRBV2 and TRBJ1-1; D gene uncertain. The germline gives CDR1 SNHLY, CDR2 FYNNEI. Trimming pared 3 bases from V and 0 bases from J, leaving 8 bases between. The CDR3 runs 14 residues. The CDR3 region has the DNA TGTGCCAGCAGTGATTCCAGGATGAACACTGAAGCTTTCTTT. Translated, it gives CASSDSRMNTEAFF.

This rearrangement joins TRBV9 to TRBJ2-3; D possibly corresponds to TRBD1 (6 bases). The germline gives CDR1 SGDLS, CDR2 YYNGEE. The CDR3 length is 15 residues. With 0 bases removed from V and 2 bases from J, the gap between germline ends came to 10 bases. CDR3: CASSVVWTATDTQYF. In nucleotides, the CDR3 is TGTGCCAGCAGCGTAGTGTGGACAGCCACAGATACGCAGTATTTT.

About this clone: The sample holds other DNA sequences that translate to the same CDR3. The V and J genes are TRBV30 and TRBJ2-1; TRBD2 matches at 10 bases. J was trimmed by 4 bases and V by 1 base; bases with no gene match: 1. Germline CDR1 GTSNPN, CDR2 SVGIG (reference sequence). This CDR3 is built from 14 residues. The CDR3 DNA reads as TGTGCCTGGAGTGGGACTAGCGGATACAATGAGCAGTTCTTC. Protein product: CAWSGTSGYNEQFF. Using reference TRBV30 and TRBJ2-1 for the parts outside the CDR3, the full variable domain is SQTIHQWPATLVQPVGSPLSLECTVEGTSNPNLYWYRQAAGRGLQLLFYSVGIGQISSEVPQNLSASRPQDRQFILSSKKLLLSDSGFYLCAWSGTSGYNEQFFGPGTRLTVL.

The chain joins TRBV5-1 to TRBJ2-1; 7 nucleotides match TRBD1. From germline, CDR1 is SGHRS and CDR2 YFSETQ. V lost 4 bases, J lost 5 bases, and 15 bases stayed unmatched. The CDR3 sequence is 17 residues long. CDR3 nucleotide sequence: TGCGCCAGCAGCCCGCCTACTCCGGGACAGATAAACAATGAGCAGTTCTTC. It encodes CASSPPTPGQINNEQFF.

The chain employs TRBV21-1 and TRBJ1-1. TRBV21-1 is a pseudogene locus. The length of the CDR3 is 13 residues. The CDR3 spells CASSNGGGTEAFF. In DNA, the CDR3 is TGTGCCAGCAGCAATGGAGGGGGCACTGAAGCTTTCTTT.

This chain connects TRBV28 to TRBJ1-1; 7 bases map to TRBD1. The germline CDR1 and CDR2 sequences are MDHEN and SYDVKM. The trim removed 5 bases at V and 1 base at J, leaving 10 bases unmatched. The length of the CDR3 is 16 residues. The CDR3 protein is CASSGSYRGGNTEAFF. The DNA of the CDR3 is TGTGCCAGCAGTGGCTCCTACAGGGGAGGGAACACTGAAGCTTTCTTT. The full variable domain, rest sourced from reference TRBV28 and TRBJ1-1, is DVKVTQSSRYLVKRTGEKVFLECVQDMDHENMFWYRQDPGLGLRLIYFSYDVKMKEKGDIPEGYSVSREKKERFSLILESASTNQTSMYLCASSGSYRGGNTEAFFGQGTRLTVV.

The V gene is TRBV7-9, the J gene TRBJ2-1; D remains unclear. CDR1 SEHNR and CDR2 FQNEAQ come from the germline V gene (reference sequence). The CDR3 sequence is 12 residues long. Trimming took 1 base from V and 9 from J, leaving 7 bases between them. The CDR3 reads CASSLGSSEQFF. The CDR3 nucleotides are TGTGCCAGCAGCTTAGGAAGCAGTGAGCAGTTCTTC.

The chain uses TRBV2 and TRBJ1-1; 12 bases align to TRBD1. Trimming removed 8 bases from V and 8 bases from J; junction bases left unmatched: 3. The CDR3 is made up of 12 amino acids. CDR1 SNHLY and CDR2 FYNNEI come from the germline V gene. The CDR3 sequence is CASAGTGGEAFF. The CDR3 DNA follows: TGTGCCAGCGCCGGGACAGGGGGCGAAGCTTTCTTT.

The rearrangement uses TRBV19 and TRBJ2-3; no reliable D call. The germline V and J ends were trimmed by 3 bases and 6 bases, with 10 bases remaining between them. The CDR3 consists of 13 residues. The germline V gene encodes CDR1 LNHDA and CDR2 SQIVND (reference sequence). The CDR3, as DNA: TGTGCCAGTAGTATCCGAGAGTGGGATACGCAGTATTTT. This encodes CASSIREWDTQYF. Full variable domain (missing parts from reference TRBV19 and TRBJ2-3): DGGITQSPKYLFRKEGQNVTLSCEQNLNHDAMYWYRQDPGQGLRLIYYSQIVNDFQKGDIAEGYSVSREKKESFPLTVTSAQKNPTAFYLCASSIREWDTQYFGPGTRLTVL.

This sequence joins TRBV27 and TRBJ2-5; 9 bases fit TRBD1. Germline lookup yields CDR1 MNHEY and CDR2 SMNVEV (reference sequence). V trimming: 4 bases; J trimming: 1 base; junction bases outside the gene matches: 10. The CDR3 sequence is 17 residues long. This chain's CDR3 is CASSSGWGQGPQETQYF. CDR3 nucleotides: TGTGCCAGCAGTTCCGGTTGGGGACAGGGTCCCCAAGAGACCCAGTACTTC.

The chain recombines TRBV29-1 with TRBJ2-5; 9 bases are a match to TRBD1. J was trimmed by 4 bases and V by 7 bases; bases with no gene match: 13. This CDR3 is 15 amino acids long. Germline CDR1 and CDR2: SQVTM and ANQGSEA. CDR3 in DNA: TGCAGCGCCATGGTGGGGACAGGGTTCGGAGAGACCCAGTACTTC. Amino acid sequence: CSAMVGTGFGETQYF.

The V and J genes are TRBV27 and TRBJ2-1, with 7 bases lining up with TRBD1. V lost 5 bases to trimming and J lost 2 bases; unmatched junction nucleotides: 21. CDR3 size: 20 residues. CDR1 and CDR2 from the germline V gene are MNHEY and SMNVEV (reference sequence). For the CDR3, the DNA is TGTGCCAGCAGTCCGAAGACAGGGACGCTATTCTACCAAGCCTACAATGAGCAGTTCTTC. Translated, it gives CASSPKTGTLFYQAYNEQFF.

In regard to this clone: The same CDR3 is also encoded by other DNA sequences in this sample. This chain links TRBV18 with TRBJ2-1, with 9 bases lining up with TRBD2. Germline V gene sequence: CDR1 KGHSH, CDR2 LQKENI. The CDR3 contains 15 residues. The ends lost 5 bases at V and 1 base at J; junction bases unmatched: 3. CDR3 sequence reads: CASSLLAGSYNEQFF. The CDR3 nucleotides read TGTGCCAGCTCATTACTAGCGGGTTCCTACAATGAGCAGTTCTTC.

The chain employs TRBV5-6 and TRBJ2-1; no clear D. The V gene lost 4 bases and the J gene lost 6 bases, with 8 bases spanning the gap. Germline loops: CDR1 SGHDT, CDR2 YYEEEE. The CDR3 sequence is 12 residues long. The CDR3 reads CASSQDTNEQFF. For the CDR3, the DNA is TGTGCCAGCAGCCAGGATACCAATGAGCAGTTCTTC.

This chain connects TRBV25-1 to TRBJ1-4; the D is unclear. CDR3 length equals 15 residues. Germline CDR1 MGHDK, CDR2 SYGVNS. V gave up 3 bases and J gave up 0 bases, with 8 bases separating them. CDR3 bases: TGTGCCAGCAGTGACCAACCTGCAACTAATGAAAAACTGTTTTTT. It translates to CASSDQPATNEKLFF.

The gene calls are TRBV19 and TRBJ1-2; TRBD1 aligns across 7 bases. The germline V gene encodes CDR1 LNHDA and CDR2 SQIVND (reference sequence). J was trimmed by 5 bases and V by 5 bases; bases with no gene match: 11. There are 15 residues in the CDR3. Written as DNA, the CDR3 is TGTGCCAGTAGTTTTAGAGACAGGGCCCGATATGGCTACACCTTC. Protein: CASSFRDRARYGYTF.

The rearrangement uses TRBV2 and TRBJ1-1; no clear D. CDR3 size: 11 residues. V dropped 8 bases and J dropped 6 bases, with 10 bases sitting between them. The germline gives CDR1 SNHLY, CDR2 FYNNEI. Written as DNA, the CDR3 is TGTGCCAGCTCTCCAGAATCTGAAGCTTTCTTT. Protein sequence: CASSPESEAFF.

The genes are TRBV6-5 and TRBJ2-7; D unclear. V lost 6 bases and J lost 2, with 8 bases in between. The CDR3 is made up of 12 amino acids. Germline CDR1 reads MNHEY; CDR2 reads SVGAGI. In DNA form, the CDR3 reads TGTGCCAGCAGCCCTGGACCCTACGAGCAGTACTTC. Translation: CASSPGPYEQYF.

The chain has TRBV7-2 and TRBJ2-1; TRBD2 matches at 7 bases. This CDR3 is built from 16 residues. Per the germline V gene, CDR1 is SGHTA and CDR2 is FQGNSA. Unmatched junction bases numbered 7, after V lost 5 bases and J lost 0 bases. CDR3 bases: TGTGCCAGCAGCCTGGCGGGGGATAGCTCCTACAATGAGCAGTTCTTC. Its translation is CASSLAGDSSYNEQFF.